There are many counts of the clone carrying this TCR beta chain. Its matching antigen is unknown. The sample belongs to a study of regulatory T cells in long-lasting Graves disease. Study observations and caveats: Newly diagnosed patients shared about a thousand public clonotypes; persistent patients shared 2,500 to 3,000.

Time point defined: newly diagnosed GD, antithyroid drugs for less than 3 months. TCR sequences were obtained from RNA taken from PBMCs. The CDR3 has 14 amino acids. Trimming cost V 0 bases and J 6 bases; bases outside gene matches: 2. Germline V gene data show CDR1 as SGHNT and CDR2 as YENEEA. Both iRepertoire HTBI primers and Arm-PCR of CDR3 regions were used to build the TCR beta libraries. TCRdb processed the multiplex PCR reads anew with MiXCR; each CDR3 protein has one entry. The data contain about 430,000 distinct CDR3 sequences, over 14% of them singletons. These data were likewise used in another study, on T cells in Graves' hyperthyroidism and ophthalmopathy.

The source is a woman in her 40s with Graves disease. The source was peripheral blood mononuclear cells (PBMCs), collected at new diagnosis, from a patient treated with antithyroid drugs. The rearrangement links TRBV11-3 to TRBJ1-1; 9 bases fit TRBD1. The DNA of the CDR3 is TGTGCCAGCAGCTTAGATACAGGGGGCTCTGAAGCTTTCTTT. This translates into CASSLDTGGSEAFF.